These 10 T cell receptor beta chains were sequenced from one sample in a study of OX40 agonist ivuxolimab in advanced cancers. Clones were read by immunoSEQ multiplex PCR, and TCRdb kept only the in-frame ones, dropping some. The table includes about 25,000 clones, approximately 86% detected once. Sequenced material: CD4+ or CD8+ T cells sorted from blood, taken in a trial of the OX40 agonist ivuxolimab. Receptor source: an adult with an advanced solid tumor such as melanoma, head and neck, liver or kidney cancer.

V gene TRBV6-5 combines with J gene TRBJ1-2; 7 bases map to TRBD1. The junction had 7 bases not matched to a gene; V was cut back by 6 bases and J by 6 bases. CDR1 and CDR2 from the germline V gene are MNHEY and SVGAGI. The CDR3 contains 13 residues. The DNA for the CDR3 is TGTGCCAGCAGGGGGGGGACAGCTGATGGCTACACCTTC. Translating gives CASRGGTADGYTF.

This clone was counted a single time. This chain links TRBV4-3 with TRBJ1-5; no firm D call. V shed 3 bases and J shed 4 bases, with 13 bases lying between them. In germline, CDR1 is LGHNA, CDR2 YSLEER. The CDR3 spans 15 residues. The CDR3 DNA reads TGCGCCAGCAGCCAGATGCGGGAACAGAATCAGCCCCAGCATTTT. Its translation: CASSQMREQNQPQHF.

This clone was found a few times. The chain couples TRBV9 to TRBJ1-6, with D perhaps matching TRBD1 (6 bases). Trimming stripped 3 bases from V and 6 bases from J, with 13 bases between. Germline V gene sequence: CDR1 SGDLS, CDR2 YYNGEE. CDR3 length: 15 amino acids. CDR3 bases: TGTGCCAGCAGCGCAGCTACAGGGACTAATTCACCCCTCCACTTT. Translated: CASSAATGTNSPLHF.

In the case of this clone: Other DNA variants within this sample encode the same CDR3. J is TRBJ2-3 and V is TRBV11-2; no clear D. The CDR3 sequence is 13 residues long. V dropped 6 bases and J dropped 4 bases, with 11 bases sitting between them. Germline V lookup: CDR1 SGHAT, CDR2 FQNNGV. This CDR3 is CASSPELADTQYF. As DNA, the CDR3 is TGTGCCAGCAGTCCTGAGTTAGCAGATACGCAGTATTTT.

V usage is TRBV7-2 and J usage is TRBJ2-1; tentatively, D is TRBD1 or TRBD2 (5 bases each). Per the germline V gene, CDR1 is SGHTA and CDR2 is FQGNSA. The CDR3 loop spans 13 amino acids. V lost 5 bases to trimming and J lost 6 bases, with 11 bases between them. The CDR3 is CASSPRGGNEQFF. The CDR3 bases are TGTGCCAGCAGCCCCCGGGGCGGCAATGAGCAGTTCTTC.

This clone is a singleton in its sample. The chain recombines TRBV11-2 with TRBJ2-1, with a weak D call TRBD1 (5 bases). This CDR3 is 15 amino acids long. V shed 3 bases and J shed 9 bases, with 18 bases lying between them. Germline lookup yields CDR1 SGHAT and CDR2 FQNNGV. The CDR3 sequence: CASSLGNIRRGEQFF. DNA for the CDR3: TGTGCCAGCAGCTTGGGCAATATCCGTAGGGGTGAGCAGTTCTTC.

The rearrangement uses TRBV7-8 and TRBJ1-4; D is unclear. The V end lost 5 bases, the J end lost 0 bases, and 10 bases lay between the germline ends. The CDR3 loop spans 15 amino acids. CDR1 is SGHVS, CDR2 FQNEAQ, per germline. For the CDR3, the DNA is TGTGCCAGCAGCACATCTCTTGCAACTAATGAAAAACTGTTTTTT. As protein: CASSTSLATNEKLFF.

The chain has TRBV27 and TRBJ1-1; D remains ambiguous. The CDR3 runs 13 residues. V was clipped by 1 base and J by 4 bases, with 7 bases between them. Germline V gene data show CDR1 as MNHEY and CDR2 as SMNVEV (reference sequence). CDR3 protein: CASSLFAGTEAFF. The CDR3 nucleotides read TGTGCCAGCAGTTTATTTGCGGGCACTGAAGCTTTCTTT.

Worth noting for this clone: The identical CDR3 is also encoded by other nucleotide sequences in the sample. This sequence joins TRBV5-1 and TRBJ1-2; D is undetermined. Germline V gives CDR1 SGHRS, CDR2 YFSETQ. V dropped 3 bases and J dropped 8 bases, with 23 bases sitting between them. The CDR3 loop spans 16 amino acids. CDR3 amino acids: CASSSMTGLKIYGYTF. The CDR3, as DNA: TGCGCCAGCAGCTCAATGACGGGATTGAAAATCTACGGCTACACCTTC. Filled out from reference TRBV5-1 and TRBJ1-2, the complete variable domain reads KAGVTQTPRYLIKTRGQQVTLSCSPISGHRSVSWYQQTPGQGLQFLFEYFSETQRNKGNFPGRFSGRQFSNSRSEMNVSTLELGDSALYLCASSSMTGLKIYGYTFGSGTRLTVV.

CDR3 coding DNA: TGTGCTAGTTTAGGGGATGAAAAACTGTTTTTT. This encodes CASLGDEKLFF. The V and J genes are TRBV12-5 and TRBJ1-4, with D perhaps TRBD1 (5 bases). CDR1 and CDR2 (germline): LGHNT, FRNRAP. With 8 bases removed from V and 6 bases from J, the gap between germline ends came to 7 bases. This CDR3 is built from 11 residues.